This T cell receptor beta chain was identified in a study of blood T cell repertoires in COVID-19. This clone was seen more than once but under ten times. Everyone who took part was roughly 18 to 89 years old, and they came from over 20 US areas. Donors were grouped by their self-reported clinical history. Germline values: CDR1 SGHTS, CDR2 YDEGEE. Trimming cost V 2 bases and J 4 bases; bases outside gene matches: 7. The CDR3 has 15 residues. Under the authors' procedure: Amplification from reference gene primers served as the basis for estimated nucleated cell counts. Here immunoSEQ multiplex PCR was the method, and the copy in TCRdb shows in-frame clones only, minus some. D and trimming were read from the DNA, whereas the V and J calls and clone size are those reported in that table. Of around 240,000 clones in the sample, 80% to 90% were seen once.

The sequencing input was PBMCs or T cells enriched from blood (not recorded which). This sequence was found in a woman aged 50 to 65 who had recovered from COVID-19. The rearrangement uses TRBV5-8 and TRBJ1-2; 8 nucleotides match TRBD1. CDR3 protein: CASSFWSGGGYGYTF. CDR3 coding DNA: TGTGCCAGCAGCTTTTGGTCAGGGGGCGGCTATGGCTACACCTTC.